This T cell receptor beta chain was captured by sequencing in a study of shared clonotypes between healthy human individuals. Study-wide context: Each donor's CD4 naive and CD4 memory cells filled three plates apiece, CD8 naive two, and CD8 memory one. Study results and limitations: An anticipated effect of sequencing depth on clonotype sharing among donors was recognized.

Measured with immunoSEQ multiplex PCR; TCRdb has only the in-frame clones, and not every one. The sample lists approximately 810,000 clones; about 92% were seen once. Terminally differentiated effector memory CD45RA+ cells were left out of the naive CD8 fraction, which was CD45RO-negative and positively selected for CCR7. Every contributor of samples was a Caucasian grown-up residing in Nashville, Tennessee. Note on this clone: Its target is unknown.

This clonotype originated in a man under 40 in good health. The sample consisted of naive CD8+ T cells sorted from blood.

The CDR3 DNA reads as TGTGCCAGCAGTACAGGACTGGGCACTGAAGCTTTCTTT. It is translated as CASSTGLGTEAFF. The rearrangement uses TRBV27 and TRBJ1-1; possible D gene TRBD1, 5 bases. The CDR3 is made up of 13 amino acids. Per the germline V gene, CDR1 is MNHEY and CDR2 is SMNVEV (reference sequence). Between the trimmed V and J ends, which lost 5 bases and 4 bases, there was a span of 11 bases.